This is a list of T cell receptor beta chains from one sample in a study of blood T cells in healthy people across ages. MiXCR, run by TCRdb on the 5' RACE reads, gives a single entry per CDR3 protein. This sample carries around 700,000 distinct CDR3 sequences, more than 20% of them seen once, and the ten largest clones take 9% to 9.5%. These sequences were also reported in another study, on T cells of mothers and their children.

The sequenced sample consisted of blood. These receptors were collected from a boy between 10 and 17 years old in good health. CDR3s leave out the opening cysteine and the closing phenylalanine or tryptophan. Some rows have no size entry. The others give once, few or many, or a class for an expanded clone.

>TRBV3-1|few|16|TRBJ2-5
ASSQAGLAGVEGETQY
>TRBV6-5|few|11|TRBJ2-3
ASTTSGTDTQY
>TRBV10-3|.|11|.
AISSDREGAQY
>TRBV5-1|few|13|TRBJ2-1
ASSPRQGEYNEQF
>TRBV10-3|.|15|TRBJ2-2
AISGVPGTPNTGELF
>TRBV25-1|.|14|TRBJ2-7
ASSEGGLSDEYEQY
>TRBV29-1|few|10|TRBJ1-1
SVEAGYGEAF
>TRBV7-9|.|12|TRBJ1-2
ASSLVDRDNGYT
>TRBV3-1|.|17|TRBJ2-1
ASSQGTGLGRGSYNEQF
>TRBV4-3|few|13|TRBJ1-3
ASSQEGGSGNTIY
>TRBV7-9|.|12|TRBJ2-1
ASTLFNSYNEQF
>TRBV3-1|.|12|TRBJ1-1
ASSQSGENTEAF
>TRBV5-5|.|12|.
ASFPQGVSGEQY
>TRBV27|.|13|TRBJ1-2
ASSSTGEGYYGYT
>TRBV20-1|few|13|TRBJ1-1
SASRPDSFGTEAF
>TRBV6-5|.|13|TRBJ2-1
ASSYYAGTSSEQF
>TRBV2|.|14|TRBJ2-4
ASSAVVSDSGNIQY
>TRBV20-1|few|12|.
SARGDLRDYEQY
>TRBV29-1|.|10|TRBJ2-7
SAGDRLYEQY
>TRBV2|.|12|TRBJ1-1
ASSERTGDTEAF
>TRBV12-3/TRBV12-4|.|11|TRBJ2-5
ASRSGGVETPY
>TRBV4-1|few|15|TRBJ2-5
ASSQDSAGGTPETQY
>TRBV27|few|14|TRBJ2-6
ASSLLHTSGANVLT
>TRBV12-3/TRBV12-4|.|13|TRBJ2-5
ASSLAGGHVETQY
>TRBV7-3|.|13|TRBJ1-2
ASSPGSGGNYGYT
>TRBV29-1|once|9|TRBJ2-2
SVLNTGELF
>TRBV19|.|12|TRBJ1-1
ASSVGQLNTEAF
>TRBV6-1|.|10|TRBJ2-1
ASSVGGTEQF
>TRBV24-1|.|12|TRBJ2-2
ATSDPDRDGELF
>TRBV6-2/TRBV6-3|few|13|TRBJ2-7
ASSYSGGPGGEQY
>TRBV20-1|once|11|TRBJ2-3
SARDTPGDTQY
>TRBV3-1|.|16|TRBJ2-4
ASSQEGMAEGTKNIQY
>TRBV28|.|13|TRBJ1-1
ASRRTGDGGTEAF
>TRBV5-5|.|13|TRBJ2-2
ASSLLWENTGGLF
>TRBV5-1|.|13|TRBJ1-1
ASSLAGQGRTEAF
>TRBV20-1|few|13|TRBJ2-5
SARDRLAGQETQY
>TRBV7-3|few|12|TRBJ2-5
ASSSGYWGETQY
>TRBV10-3|many|12|TRBJ2-5
AISPSGGEETQY
>TRBV7-3|.|11|TRBJ2-2
ASSLTLSGELF
>TRBV9|many|14|TRBJ2-7
ASSVAEDRELHEQY
>TRBV12-3/TRBV12-4|few|14|TRBJ2-4
ASGPGTRRVENIQY
>TRBV12-3/TRBV12-4|few|13|TRBJ1-5
ASSFLGGLNQPQH
>TRBV5-5|few|14|TRBJ2-5
ASSLSIGTVLETQY
>TRBV10-3|many|9|TRBJ2-5
AITVGETQY
>TRBV6-6|.|14|.
ASSYVWAGEHYEQY
>TRBV9|few|15|TRBJ2-4
ASSVGGQFGAKNIQY
>TRBV24-1|few|13|TRBJ2-1
ATSEIGTGRNEQF
>TRBV6-2/TRBV6-3|few|11|TRBJ2-7
ASRPGSAYEQY
>TRBV5-1|few|12|TRBJ1-2
ASSLEGELYGYT
>TRBV7-9|.|12|TRBJ2-5
ASSWSGGQETQY
>TRBV27|few|11|.
ASTGLAINEQF
>TRBV5-1|.|14|.
ASSSTHRGGPYEQY